This T cell receptor beta chain was recorded in a study of cytomegalovirus exposure and HLA in healthy donors. General study results and limits: One later analysis reportedly identified an Asian-associated ancestry cluster that showed fewer N-insertions than the approximately 700-donor mean. Most TCR sequences showed up rarely, but some public TCRs showed up in many donors. Apart from CMV serostatus, no immune exposure information was available.

Germline-derived CDR1 and CDR2 are KGHSH and LQKENI. V gave up 4 bases and J gave up 5 bases; unmatched junction bases: 9. This CDR3 spans 15 amino acids. The PCR employed 60 Vbeta primers together with 13 Jbeta primers. Sequenced by immunoSEQ multiplex PCR; TCRdb stores in-frame clones only, minus some. The sample includes some 140,000 clones, 75% to 80% of them seen just once. On this clone itself: Its antigen is undetermined.

These donors, healthy bone marrow donors, were studied. The source of this sequence is a male donor in good health and CMV-seronegative. This chain joins TRBV18 and TRBJ2-3, with TRBD1 matching over 7 bases. The sequencing sample was made of PBMCs. The CDR3, as DNA: TGTGCCAGCTCACTCTCTCTAGGGGGCTTAGATACGCAGTATTTT. It encodes CASSLSLGGLDTQYF.